This record covers a single T cell receptor beta chain. Its antigen remains unidentified. These data are taken from a study of T cell responses to AZD1222 COVID-19 vaccine. Study observations and caveats: Donors were mostly white British, more females; clonal diversity possibly underestimated. Spike was spanned by vaccine-associated CD4 TCRs, which were dominant at 160-218 and 743-854.

The CDR3 has 18 amino acids. In germline, CDR1 is LNHDA, CDR2 SQIVND (reference sequence). V shed 3 bases, J shed 5 bases, and the junction held 13 bases outside the gene matches. Using immunoSEQ multiplex PCR, the repertoire was profiled, and TCRdb retains in-frame clones only, with some absent. The sample has some 130,000 clones; 90% to 95% are singletons. The genes are TRBV19 and TRBJ1-1; TRBD1 agrees at 12 bases. The sequences come from peripheral blood, collected on day 0 of AZD1222 vaccination. The TCR sequence derives from an adult in good health. CDR3 protein: CASSINLGTGGARTEAFF. CDR3 nucleotide sequence: TGTGCCAGTAGTATTAATTTGGGGACAGGGGGCGCGAGGACTGAAGCTTTCTTT.